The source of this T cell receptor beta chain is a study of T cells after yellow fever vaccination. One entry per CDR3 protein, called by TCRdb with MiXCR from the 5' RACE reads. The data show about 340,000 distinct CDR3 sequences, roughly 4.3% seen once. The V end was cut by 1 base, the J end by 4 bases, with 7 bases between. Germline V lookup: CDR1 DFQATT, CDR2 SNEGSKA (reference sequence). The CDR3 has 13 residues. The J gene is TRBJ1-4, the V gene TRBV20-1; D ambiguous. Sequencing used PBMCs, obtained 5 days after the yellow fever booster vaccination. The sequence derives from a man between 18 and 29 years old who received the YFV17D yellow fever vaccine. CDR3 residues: CSARGSNNEKLFF. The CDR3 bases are TGCAGTGCTAGAGGCAGTAATAATGAAAAACTGTTTTTT.